What follows describes a single T cell receptor beta chain. The assay was immunoSEQ multiplex PCR, and TCRdb's table has in-frame clones only and misses some. The table includes around 300,000 clones, around 90% detected once. This entry comes from a study of blood T cell repertoires in COVID-19. CDR3 length: 15 residues. Deletions cut 3 bases from V and 0 bases from J, with 10 bases between. Germline CDR1 is MNHEY and CDR2 is SMNVEV (reference sequence). This clonotype was obtained from a man younger than 35 with active or convalescent COVID-19. V is TRBV27 and J is TRBJ2-3; a possible D gene is TRBD2 (6 bases). Sequenced: peripheral blood. The CDR3 here is CASSFIRGSTDTQYF. The CDR3 nucleotides are TGTGCCAGCAGTTTTATCCGGGGGAGCACAGATACGCAGTATTTT.